The 15 T cell receptor beta chains presented below share a single source sample, sequenced in a study of blood T cell repertoires in COVID-19 (dated by TCRdb to about 2020). Library construction relied on the immunoSEQ multiplex PCR assay. TCRdb took this table from immuneACCESS and kept in-frame rearrangements with V and J called. Such tables lack part of the clones; where checked against another copy, unresolved V genes explain under half of the gap, and the rest is unexplained. The sample yields about 210,000 clones; 85% were counted once. The leading ten clones occupy over 15% of the sample. The sequenced sample was PBMCs or T cells enriched from blood (not recorded which). The receptors here all came from a man in his forties or fifties who had recovered from COVID-19.

The J gene is TRBJ2-1, the V gene TRBV10-2; 8 bases match TRBD1. Germline V lookup: CDR1 WSHSY, CDR2 SAAADI. CDR3 length: 14 residues. With 10 bases clipped from V and 1 base from J, the junction kept 6 bases outside the gene matches. The CDR3 DNA follows: TGCGCCACCTCCGGACAGGGATCCTACAATGAGCAGTTCTTC. This gives the protein CATSGQGSYNEQFF.

The rearrangement joins TRBV30 to TRBJ2-7; TRBD1 matches 8 bases. The CDR3 length is 14 residues. Germline V gene sequence: CDR1 GTSNPN, CDR2 SVGIG (reference sequence). The trim removed 4 bases at V and 4 bases at J, leaving 9 bases unmatched. CDR3 nucleotide sequence: TGTGCCTGGACCGGACAGGGTACGGTGTACGAGCAGTACTTC. Its protein product is CAWTGQGTVYEQYF.

The rearrangement links TRBV6-5 to TRBJ2-1; 14 nucleotides agree with TRBD2. The CDR3 is made up of 15 amino acids. V was pared by 8 bases and J by 6 bases, with 6 bases of the junction left unmatched. Looked up from germline, CDR1 is MNHEY and CDR2 is SVGAGI. The CDR3 region is CASLLGLAGGNEQFF. As DNA, the CDR3 is TGTGCCAGCTTACTTGGACTAGCGGGAGGCAATGAGCAGTTCTTC.

V usage is TRBV6-6 and J usage is TRBJ1-1; unclear D gene. The CDR3 consists of 14 residues. The V gene lost 2 bases and the J gene lost 0 bases, with 7 bases spanning the gap. Germline V lookup: CDR1 MNHNY, CDR2 SVGAGI (reference sequence). The CDR3 here is CASSYPELNTEAFF. Written as DNA, the CDR3 is TGTGCCAGCAGTTACCCGGAGCTGAACACTGAAGCTTTCTTT.

The gene calls are TRBV2 and TRBJ2-7; 8 bases agree with TRBD1. J lost 6 bases, V lost 3 bases, and 10 bases had no gene match. The CDR3 contains 15 residues. Germline lookup yields CDR1 SNHLY and CDR2 FYNNEI. CDR3 nucleotide sequence: TGTGCCAGCAGTGATGGTCAGGGGGCTCGACCCGAGCAGTACTTC. Amino acids: CASSDGQGARPEQYF.

The chain employs TRBV19 and TRBJ2-1; D is possibly TRBD2 (5 bases). The CDR3 is 12 residues long. Trimming removed 4 bases from V and 4 bases from J, with 5 bases in between. Germline CDR1 reads LNHDA; CDR2 reads SQIVND (reference sequence). CDR3 region: CASSTGYNEQFF. The CDR3 DNA reads as TGTGCCAGTAGTACGGGGTACAATGAGCAGTTCTTC.

This sequence joins TRBV4-2 and TRBJ2-7; 11 bases line up with TRBD2. Germline CDR1 LGHNA, CDR2 YNFKEQ. Trimming took 2 bases from V and 2 from J; bases not matched to a gene: 8. This CDR3 has 17 amino acids. The DNA for the CDR3 is TGTGCCAGCAGCCAATTCCAACGACTAGCGGGAACCTACGAGCAGTACTTC. Translating it yields CASSQFQRLAGTYEQYF.

The chain links TRBV7-2 to TRBJ2-1; 8 bases map to TRBD2. Germline values: CDR1 SGHTA, CDR2 FQGNSA. The junction had 3 bases not matched to a gene; V was cut back by 2 bases and J by 3 bases. The CDR3 runs 15 residues. For the CDR3, the DNA is TGTGCCAGCAGCTTATTCGCGGGAGGCTACAATGAGCAGTTCTTC. It is translated as CASSLFAGGYNEQFF.

V usage is TRBV10-1 and J usage is TRBJ2-1; D possibly corresponds to TRBD1 (5 bases). V lost 6 bases and J 4 bases, leaving 13 bases between the germline ends. Per the germline V gene, CDR1 is WNHNN and CDR2 is SYGVQD (reference sequence). The length of the CDR3 is 14 residues. The CDR3 is CASSPGMVYNEQFF. DNA for the CDR3: TGCGCCAGCAGCCCAGGGATGGTTTACAATGAGCAGTTCTTC.

This chain joins TRBV27 and TRBJ2-7, with D tentatively TRBD2 (6 bases). In germline, CDR1 is MNHEY, CDR2 SMNVEV (reference sequence). Trimming pared 8 bases from V and 5 bases from J, leaving 16 bases between. The CDR3 extends over 13 amino acids. In DNA, the CDR3 is TGTGCCAGCTCTCTCGGGGGTTCCCACGAGCAGTACTTC. This encodes CASSLGGSHEQYF.

The CDR3 protein is CASSIATSTEQYF. The CDR3 DNA follows: TGTGCCAGTAGTATAGCCACCTCTACGGAGCAGTACTTC. The rearrangement joins TRBV19 to TRBJ2-7; D remains ambiguous. Germline CDR1 is LNHDA and CDR2 is SQIVND (reference sequence). This CDR3 has 13 amino acids. Trimming cost V 1 base and J 7 bases, with 11 bases left between them.

The chain uses TRBV6-2 or TRBV6-3 and TRBJ2-1; 13 bases line up with TRBD2. This CDR3 has 17 residues. The germline V gene has CDR1 MNHEY and CDR2 SVGEGT. The V and J ends lost 6 bases and 5 bases, in that order; junction bases with no gene match: 10. The CDR3 nucleotides are TGTGCCAGCAGCCACGGACGCGGGACTAGCGGGAACAATGAGCAGTTCTTC. It translates to CASSHGRGTSGNNEQFF.

The chain carries TRBV10-3 and TRBJ2-7, with a weak D call TRBD2 (5 bases). Trimming took 0 bases from V and 7 from J, leaving 16 bases between them. The CDR3 runs to 15 residues. Per germline, CDR1 ENHRY and CDR2 SYGVKD. CDR3 sequence: CAISESRLIPGEQYF. The CDR3 DNA sequence: TGTGCCATCAGTGAGTCGAGACTAATCCCGGGGGAGCAGTACTTC.

CDR3 in DNA: TGTGCCACCAGTGATCCGACAGGGGTCGGCCGCAATGAGCAGTTCTTC. This gives the protein CATSDPTGVGRNEQFF. The rearrangement links TRBV24-1 to TRBJ2-1, with 8 bases matching TRBD1. Looked up from germline, CDR1 is KGHDR and CDR2 is SFDVKD. V shed 3 bases and J 6 bases; nucleotides not matched to a gene: 9. The CDR3 is 16 residues long.

The rearrangement joins TRBV5-1 to TRBJ2-7; D perhaps matches TRBD1 (7 bases). The CDR3 sequence is 16 residues long. V lost 6 bases to trimming and J lost 1 base, with 20 bases between them. Germline V gene data show CDR1 as SGHRS and CDR2 as YFSETQ. The CDR3 here is CASTLGGQGGSYEQYF. The CDR3 bases are TGCGCCAGCACTTTAGGAGGCCAGGGGGGTTCCTACGAGCAGTACTTC. The variable domain in full, completed from reference TRBV5-1 and TRBJ2-7, reads KAGVTQTPRYLIKTRGQQVTLSCSPISGHRSVSWYQQTPGQGLQFLFEYFSETQRNKGNFPGRFSGRQFSNSRSEMNVSTLELGDSALYLCASTLGGQGGSYEQYFGPGTRLTVT.